The entry below describes one T cell receptor beta chain. Its matching antigen is unknown. These data come from a study of T cells in Graves' hyperthyroidism and ophthalmopathy. Overall study context: Initial diagnosis, before any treatment, was when peripheral blood was collected. The study, taken as a whole, reports: Blood shared most expanded thyroid clonotypes above 0.001.

The trim removed 3 bases at V and 5 bases at J, leaving 8 bases unmatched. Germline V CDR1 and CDR2: MDHEN, SYDVKM. The length of the CDR3 is 15 residues. The source material, RNA transcripts, was used to amplify TCR beta CDR3 regions. Primed by the HTBI set, a first-round RT-PCR was run on the TCR CDR3. TCRdb re-called the multiplex PCR reads through MiXCR, storing one row per CDR3 protein. This table has about 320,000 distinct CDR3 sequences, roughly 15% appearing once. Stable Graves' hyperthyroidism meant no ophthalmopathy progression within 18 months. Lactation, pregnancy, other autoimmune disease or uncontrolled infection led to exclusion of patients.

The source material was blood. The sequence was collected from a man younger than 40 with Graves' hyperthyroidism. This chain connects TRBV28 to TRBJ1-2; TRBD1 agrees at 8 bases. The CDR3 here is CASSFRGRAEYGYTF. The CDR3 coding sequence is TGTGCCAGCAGTTTCAGGGGGCGAGCGGAATATGGCTACACCTTC.